The T cell receptor beta chain under discussion was sequenced for a study of cytomegalovirus exposure and HLA in healthy donors. Study observations and caveats: The study carried out a later analysis of TCR beta sequences. It associated 15,000 to 20,000 of them with specific HLA alleles at a false discovery rate of 0.05. TCR beta sequences reportedly predicted most subjects' HLA-A and HLA-B alleles accurately.

Primers for the PCR totalled 60 Vbeta and 13 Jbeta. Profiling relied on immunoSEQ multiplex PCR, and the TCRdb table lists in-frame clones only, not all of them. The sample includes tens of thousands of clones, around 76% of them seen just once. A word on this clone: Its target is unknown.

Germline V lookup: CDR1 SGHNT, CDR2 YYREEE (reference sequence). The CDR3 consists of 16 residues. The V and J ends lost 0 bases and 3 bases respectively, with 15 bases between them. Sequencing was performed on PBMCs. This TCR was recovered from a man aged 25-45 years in good health and CMV-seronegative. This sequence joins TRBV5-4 and TRBJ1-2; possibly TRBD1 for D (5 bases). The CDR3 loop reads CASSLGQTPGYYGYTF. The CDR3 DNA follows: TGTGCCAGCAGCTTGGGTCAAACCCCAGGGTACTATGGCTACACCTTC. The whole variable domain, remainder taken from reference TRBV5-4 and TRBJ1-2, is ETGVTQSPTHLIKTRGQQVTLRCSSQSGHNTVSWYQQALGQGPQFIFQYYREEENGRGNFPPRFSGLQFPNYSSELNVNALELDDSALYLCASSLGQTPGYYGYTFGSGTRLTVV.